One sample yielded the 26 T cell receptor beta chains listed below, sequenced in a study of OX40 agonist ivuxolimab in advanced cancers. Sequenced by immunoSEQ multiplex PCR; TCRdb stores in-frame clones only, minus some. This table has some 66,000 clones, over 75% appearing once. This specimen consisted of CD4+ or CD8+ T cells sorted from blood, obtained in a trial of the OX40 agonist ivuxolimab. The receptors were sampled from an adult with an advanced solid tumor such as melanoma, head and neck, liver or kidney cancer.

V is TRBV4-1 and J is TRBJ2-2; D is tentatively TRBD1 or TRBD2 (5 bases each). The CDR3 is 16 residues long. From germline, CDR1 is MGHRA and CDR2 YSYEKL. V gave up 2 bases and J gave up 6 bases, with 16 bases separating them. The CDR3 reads CASSQSPILGPGELFF. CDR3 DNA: TGCGCCAGCAGCCAATCCCCGATCTTGGGACCCGGGGAGCTGTTTTTT.

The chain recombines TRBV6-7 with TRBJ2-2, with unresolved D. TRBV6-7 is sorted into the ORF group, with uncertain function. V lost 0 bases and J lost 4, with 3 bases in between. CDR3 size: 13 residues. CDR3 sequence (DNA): TGTGCCAGCAGTTACTCGGGCACCGGGGAGCTGTTTTTT. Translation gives CASSYSGTGELFF.

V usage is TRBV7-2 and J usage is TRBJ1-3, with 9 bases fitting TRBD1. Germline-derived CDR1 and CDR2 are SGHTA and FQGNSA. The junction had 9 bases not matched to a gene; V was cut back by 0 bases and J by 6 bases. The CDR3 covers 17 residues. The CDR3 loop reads CASSLAYRQGGENTIYF. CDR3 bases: TGTGCCAGCAGCTTAGCGTACCGACAGGGGGGAGAAAACACCATATATTTT.

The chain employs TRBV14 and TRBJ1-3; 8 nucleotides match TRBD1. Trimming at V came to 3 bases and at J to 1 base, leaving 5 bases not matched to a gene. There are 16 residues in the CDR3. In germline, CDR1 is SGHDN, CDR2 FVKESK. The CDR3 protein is CASSQSGTGSGNTIYF. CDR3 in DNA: TGTGCCAGCAGCCAGAGCGGGACAGGTTCTGGAAACACCATATATTTT.

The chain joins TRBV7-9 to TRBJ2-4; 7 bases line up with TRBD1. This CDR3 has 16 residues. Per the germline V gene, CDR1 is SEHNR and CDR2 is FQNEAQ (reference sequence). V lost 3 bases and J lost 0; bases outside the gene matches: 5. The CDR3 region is CASSFQGVIAKNIQYF. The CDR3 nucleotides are TGTGCCAGCAGCTTCCAGGGGGTCATAGCCAAAAACATTCAGTACTTC.

The CDR3 loop reads CASSLRTSGTETQYF. The CDR3 region has the DNA TGTGCCAGCAGCCTTAGGACTAGCGGGACAGAGACCCAGTACTTC. The chain uses TRBV5-4 and TRBJ2-5; 12 nucleotides match TRBD2. This CDR3 comprises 15 residues. Germline values: CDR1 SGHNT, CDR2 YYREEE (reference sequence). Trimming at V came to 4 bases and at J to 4 bases, leaving 5 bases not matched to a gene.

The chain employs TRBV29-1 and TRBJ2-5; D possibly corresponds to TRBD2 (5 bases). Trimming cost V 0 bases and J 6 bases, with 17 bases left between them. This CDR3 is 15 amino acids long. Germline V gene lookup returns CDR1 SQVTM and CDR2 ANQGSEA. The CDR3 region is CSVEDKGSYVKTQYF. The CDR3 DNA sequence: TGCAGCGTTGAAGATAAAGGGAGTTACGTGAAGACCCAGTACTTC.

CDR3 DNA: TGCGCCAGCAGTACTATCCCTAGAGGCAATGAGCAGTTCTTC. Translating gives CASSTIPRGNEQFF. The rearrangement uses TRBV23-1 and TRBJ2-1; D remains ambiguous. TRBV23-1 is flagged as an ORF with uncertain function. V lost 5 bases to trimming and J lost 6 bases, with 14 bases between them. CDR3 length equals 14 residues.

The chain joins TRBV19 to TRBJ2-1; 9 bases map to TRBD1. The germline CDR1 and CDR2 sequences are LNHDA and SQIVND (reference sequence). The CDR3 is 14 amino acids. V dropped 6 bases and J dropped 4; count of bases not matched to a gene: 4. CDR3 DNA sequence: TGTGCCAGTAGCCCGGGACAGGGATACAATGAGCAGTTCTTC. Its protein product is CASSPGQGYNEQFF.

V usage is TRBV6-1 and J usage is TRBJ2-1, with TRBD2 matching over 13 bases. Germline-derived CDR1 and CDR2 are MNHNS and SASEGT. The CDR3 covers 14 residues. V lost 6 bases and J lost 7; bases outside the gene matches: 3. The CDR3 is CASRGTSGINEQFF. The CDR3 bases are TGTGCCAGCAGGGGGACTAGCGGGATTAATGAGCAGTTCTTC.

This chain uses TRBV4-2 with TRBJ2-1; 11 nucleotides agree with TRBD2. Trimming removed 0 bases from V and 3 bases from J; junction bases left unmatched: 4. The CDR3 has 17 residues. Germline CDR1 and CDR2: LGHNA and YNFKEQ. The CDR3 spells CASSQDHTSGSYNEQFF. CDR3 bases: TGTGCCAGCAGCCAAGACCATACTAGCGGGAGCTACAATGAGCAGTTCTTC.

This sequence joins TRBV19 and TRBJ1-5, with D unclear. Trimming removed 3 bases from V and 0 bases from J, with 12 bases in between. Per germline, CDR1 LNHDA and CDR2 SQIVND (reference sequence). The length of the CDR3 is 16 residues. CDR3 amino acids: CASSMGQLYSNQPQHF. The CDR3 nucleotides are TGTGCCAGTAGTATGGGCCAGCTTTATAGCAATCAGCCCCAGCATTTT.

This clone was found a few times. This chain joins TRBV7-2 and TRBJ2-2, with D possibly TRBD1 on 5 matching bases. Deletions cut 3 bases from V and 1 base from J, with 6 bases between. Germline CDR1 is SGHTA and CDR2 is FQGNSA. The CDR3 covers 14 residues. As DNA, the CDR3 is TGTGCCAGCAGCTTTAGGGGGAACACCGGGGAGCTGTTTTTT. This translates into CASSFRGNTGELFF.

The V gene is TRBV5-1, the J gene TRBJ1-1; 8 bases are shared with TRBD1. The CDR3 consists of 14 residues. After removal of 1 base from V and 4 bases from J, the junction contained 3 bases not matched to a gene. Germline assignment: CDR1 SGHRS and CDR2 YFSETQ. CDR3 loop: CASSLSDRGTEAFF. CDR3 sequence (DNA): TGCGCCAGCAGCTTGTCTGACAGGGGCACTGAAGCTTTCTTT.

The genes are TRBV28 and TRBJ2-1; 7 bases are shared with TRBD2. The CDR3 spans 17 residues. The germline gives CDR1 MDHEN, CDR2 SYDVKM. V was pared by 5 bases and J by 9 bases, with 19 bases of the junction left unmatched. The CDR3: CASSHLSLAERGIEQFF. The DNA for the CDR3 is TGTGCCAGCAGTCACCTCTCCCTAGCGGAACGGGGGATTGAGCAGTTCTTC. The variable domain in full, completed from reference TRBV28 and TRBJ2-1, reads DVKVTQSSRYLVKRTGEKVFLECVQDMDHENMFWYRQDPGLGLRLIYFSYDVKMKEKGDIPEGYSVSREKKERFSLILESASTNQTSMYLCASSHLSLAERGIEQFFGPGTRLTVL.

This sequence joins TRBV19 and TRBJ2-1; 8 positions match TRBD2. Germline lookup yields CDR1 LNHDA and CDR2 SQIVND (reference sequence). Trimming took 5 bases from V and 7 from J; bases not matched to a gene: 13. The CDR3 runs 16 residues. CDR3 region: CASSPFSTGGGNEQFF. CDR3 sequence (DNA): TGTGCCAGTAGTCCATTTTCGACGGGAGGGGGGAATGAGCAGTTCTTC.

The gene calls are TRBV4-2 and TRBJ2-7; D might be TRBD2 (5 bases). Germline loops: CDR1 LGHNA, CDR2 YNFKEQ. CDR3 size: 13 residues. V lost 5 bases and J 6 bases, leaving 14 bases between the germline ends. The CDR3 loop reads CASSLAGGREQYF. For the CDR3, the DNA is TGTGCCAGCAGCTTGGCCGGAGGACGCGAGCAGTACTTC.

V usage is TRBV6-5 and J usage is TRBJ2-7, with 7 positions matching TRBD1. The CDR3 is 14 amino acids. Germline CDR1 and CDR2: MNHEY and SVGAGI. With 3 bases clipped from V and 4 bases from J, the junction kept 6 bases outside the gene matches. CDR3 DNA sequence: TGTGCCAGCAGTTATAGGGACAGAACTTACGAGCAGTACTTC. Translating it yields CASSYRDRTYEQYF.

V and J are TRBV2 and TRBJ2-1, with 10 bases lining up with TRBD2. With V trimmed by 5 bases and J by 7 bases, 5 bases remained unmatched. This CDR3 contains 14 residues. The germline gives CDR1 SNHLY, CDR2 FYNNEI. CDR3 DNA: TGTGCCAGCAGTTATACTAGCGGGAAGAATGAGCAGTTCTTC. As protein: CASSYTSGKNEQFF.

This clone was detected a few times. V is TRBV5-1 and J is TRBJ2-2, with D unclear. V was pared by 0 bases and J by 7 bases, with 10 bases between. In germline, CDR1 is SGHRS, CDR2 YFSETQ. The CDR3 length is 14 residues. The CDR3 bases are TGCGCCAGCAGCTTGGCTACGGAGCTCGGGGAGCTGTTTTTT. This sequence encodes CASSLATELGELFF.

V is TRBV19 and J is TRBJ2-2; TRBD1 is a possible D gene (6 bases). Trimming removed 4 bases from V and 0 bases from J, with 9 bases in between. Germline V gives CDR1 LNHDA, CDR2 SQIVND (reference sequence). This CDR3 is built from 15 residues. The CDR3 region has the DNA TGTGCCAGTAGTACACAGGGTACGAACACCGGGGAGCTGTTTTTT. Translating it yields CASSTQGTNTGELFF. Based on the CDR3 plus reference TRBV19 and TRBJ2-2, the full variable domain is DGGITQSPKYLFRKEGQNVTLSCEQNLNHDAMYWYRQDPGQGLRLIYYSQIVNDFQKGDIAEGYSVSREKKESFPLTVTSAQKNPTAFYLCASSTQGTNTGELFFGEGSRLTVL.

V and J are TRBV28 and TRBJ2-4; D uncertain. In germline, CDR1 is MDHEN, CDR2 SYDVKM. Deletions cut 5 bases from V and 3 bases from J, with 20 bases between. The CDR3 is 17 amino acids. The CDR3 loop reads CASSVGPVGSDKNIQYF. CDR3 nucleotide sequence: TGTGCCAGCAGTGTCGGACCGGTTGGTTCGGACAAAAACATTCAGTACTTC.

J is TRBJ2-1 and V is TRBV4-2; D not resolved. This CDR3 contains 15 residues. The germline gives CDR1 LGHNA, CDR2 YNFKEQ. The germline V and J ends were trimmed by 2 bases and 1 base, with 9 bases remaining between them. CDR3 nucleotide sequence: TGTGCCAGCAGCCAATATGGCTTGTCCTACAATGAGCAGTTCTTC. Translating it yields CASSQYGLSYNEQFF.

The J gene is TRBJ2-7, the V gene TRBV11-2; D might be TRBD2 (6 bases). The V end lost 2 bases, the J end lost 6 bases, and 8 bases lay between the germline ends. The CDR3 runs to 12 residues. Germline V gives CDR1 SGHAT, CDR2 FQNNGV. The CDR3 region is CASSLSTSEQYF. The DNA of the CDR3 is TGTGCCAGCAGCTTATCGACTAGCGAGCAGTACTTC. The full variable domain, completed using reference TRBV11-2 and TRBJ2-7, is EAGVAQSPRYKIIEKRQSVAFWCNPISGHATLYWYQQILGQGPKLLIQFQNNGVVDDSQLPKDRFSAERLKGVDSTLKIQPAKLEDSAVYLCASSLSTSEQYFGPGTRLTVT.

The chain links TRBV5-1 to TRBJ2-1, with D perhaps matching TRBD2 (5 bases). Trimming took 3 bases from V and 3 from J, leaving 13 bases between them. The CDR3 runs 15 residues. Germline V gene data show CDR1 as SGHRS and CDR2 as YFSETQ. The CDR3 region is CASSSNRTHYNEQFF. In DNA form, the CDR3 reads TGCGCCAGCAGCTCTAATAGGACTCACTACAATGAGCAGTTCTTC.

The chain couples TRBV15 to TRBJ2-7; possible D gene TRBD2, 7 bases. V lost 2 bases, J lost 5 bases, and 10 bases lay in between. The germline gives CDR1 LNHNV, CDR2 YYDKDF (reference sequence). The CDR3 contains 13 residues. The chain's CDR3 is CATSRQGRDEQYF. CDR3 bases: TGTGCCACCAGCAGACAGGGGAGGGACGAGCAGTACTTC.